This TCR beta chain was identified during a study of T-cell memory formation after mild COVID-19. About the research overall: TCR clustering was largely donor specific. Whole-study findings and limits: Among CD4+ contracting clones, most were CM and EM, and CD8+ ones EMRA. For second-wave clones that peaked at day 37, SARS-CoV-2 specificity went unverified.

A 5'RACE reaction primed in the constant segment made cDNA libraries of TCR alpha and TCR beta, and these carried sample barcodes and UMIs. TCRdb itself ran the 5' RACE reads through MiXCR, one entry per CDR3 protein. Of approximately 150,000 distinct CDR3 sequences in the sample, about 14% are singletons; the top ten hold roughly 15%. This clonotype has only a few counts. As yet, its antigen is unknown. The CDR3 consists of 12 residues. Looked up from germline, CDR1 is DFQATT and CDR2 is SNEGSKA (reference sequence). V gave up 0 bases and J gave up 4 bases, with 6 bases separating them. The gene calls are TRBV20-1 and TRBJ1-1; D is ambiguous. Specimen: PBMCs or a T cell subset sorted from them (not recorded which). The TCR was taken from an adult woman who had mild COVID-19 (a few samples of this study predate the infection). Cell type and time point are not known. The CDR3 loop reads CSAREGTTEAFF. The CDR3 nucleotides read TGCAGTGCTAGAGAGGGCACCACTGAAGCTTTCTTT.